This entry lists 32 T cell receptor beta chains sequenced from one sample in a study of patients and donors after allogeneic stem cell transplantation. MiXCR, applied by TCRdb to the RT-PCR reads, yields one record per CDR3 protein. The data show about a million distinct CDR3 sequences, with 18% seen just once and about 6% held by the top ten. Sequenced: blood, either unsorted or a sorted T cell fraction (not recorded which). The receptor set was obtained from a human donor who was either an allogeneic HSCT recipient or a stem cell or donor lymphocyte infusion donor (not recorded which). It is not recorded whose cells these are; they may come from a transplant donor.

The chain recombines TRBV20-1 with TRBJ2-3; 10 bases agree with TRBD2. Germline loops: CDR1 DFQATT, CDR2 SNEGSKA (reference sequence). CDR3 length: 18 amino acids. Trimming at V came to 5 bases and at J to 4 bases, leaving 18 bases not matched to a gene. This chain's CDR3 is CSADGMEVAGGWADTQYF. Written as DNA, the CDR3 is TGCAGTGCTGATGGGATGGAAGTAGCGGGAGGATGGGCAGATACGCAGTATTTT.

V gene TRBV5-1 combines with J gene TRBJ2-5; D possibly uses TRBD1 or TRBD2 (5 bases each). The V gene lost 7 bases and the J gene lost 3 bases, with 16 bases spanning the gap. The CDR3 contains 14 residues. The germline V gene encodes CDR1 SGHRS and CDR2 YFSETQ. CDR3 residues: CASCRGRAEETQYF. DNA for the CDR3: TGCGCCAGCTGCCGGGGCAGAGCTGAAGAGACCCAGTACTTC. Full variable domain (remainder filled in from reference TRBV5-1 and TRBJ2-5): KAGVTQTPRYLIKTRGQQVTLSCSPISGHRSVSWYQQTPGQGLQFLFEYFSETQRNKGNFPGRFSGRQFSNSRSEMNVSTLELGDSALYLCASCRGRAEETQYFGPGTRLLVL.

In its sample, this clonotype was seen a few times. The V call is TRBV12-3 or TRBV12-4, the J call TRBJ1-3; no firm D call. V lost 2 bases, J lost 0 bases, and 17 bases lay in between. CDR3 length: 18 residues. This CDR3 reads CASSLLVSRTTSGNTIYF. Written as DNA, the CDR3 is TGTGCCAGCAGTTTACTTGTCTCTAGGACGACCTCTGGAAACACCATATATTTT.

A few counts support this clonotype. The chain combines TRBV9 with TRBJ1-1; maybe TRBD1 (6 bases). V gave up 5 bases and J gave up 5 bases, with 19 bases separating them. The CDR3 is 15 residues long. The germline V gene encodes CDR1 SGDLS and CDR2 YYNGEE. The CDR3 sequence: CASSAFLGAPTEAFF. In DNA form, the CDR3 reads TGTGCCAGCAGTGCCTTTCTGGGGGCCCCGACTGAAGCTTTCTTT.

J is TRBJ2-5 and V is TRBV6-1, with D possibly called TRBD1 or TRBD2 (5 bases each). The CDR3 length is 14 residues. Germline CDR1 reads MNHNS; CDR2 reads SASEGT. Trimming removed 0 bases from V and 7 bases from J, with 12 bases in between. This CDR3 reads CASSEAGGGGTQYF. DNA of the CDR3: TGTGCCAGCAGTGAAGCAGGAGGTGGGGGGACCCAGTACTTC.

This chain connects TRBV18 to TRBJ2-7, with D hard to call. V lost 6 bases and J lost 2, with 14 bases in between. The CDR3 length is 14 residues. In germline, CDR1 is KGHSH, CDR2 LQKENI. CDR3 nucleotide sequence: TGTGCCAGCTCTCAAGGGAAGTTCGCCTACGAGCAGTACTTC. This translates into CASSQGKFAYEQYF.

This clonotype was observed a handful of times. The V call is TRBV15, the J call TRBJ1-6, with TRBD1 matching 7 bases. CDR3 length equals 16 residues. Germline V gene sequence: CDR1 LNHNV, CDR2 YYDKDF (reference sequence). Unmatched junction bases numbered 9, after V lost 3 bases and J lost 7 bases. Written as DNA, the CDR3 is TGTGCCACCAGCAGGGACCCCGGGACAGCGAATTCACCCCTCCACTTT. Amino acid sequence: CATSRDPGTANSPLHF.

This chain joins TRBV20-1 and TRBJ2-1; TRBD2 agrees at 8 bases. This CDR3 is built from 15 residues. From germline, CDR1 is DFQATT and CDR2 SNEGSKA (reference sequence). With 6 bases clipped from V and 2 bases from J, the junction kept 9 bases outside the gene matches. Written as DNA, the CDR3 is TGCAGTGCGTCCCCGGCCGGGAGGGCCTACAATGAGCAGTTCTTC. This codes for CSASPAGRAYNEQFF.

This sequence joins TRBV7-2 and TRBJ2-1; D gene unclear. Germline lookup yields CDR1 SGHTA and CDR2 FQGNSA. The V end lost 10 bases, the J end lost 0 bases, and 7 bases lay between the germline ends. The CDR3 extends over 12 amino acids. CDR3 protein: CAKGSSYNEQFF. DNA of the CDR3: TGTGCCAAGGGAAGCTCCTACAATGAGCAGTTCTTC.

This clonotype was picked up a small number of times. The V call is TRBV12-3 or TRBV12-4, the J call TRBJ2-5, with D perhaps matching TRBD2 (5 bases). The germline V and J ends were trimmed by 5 bases and 1 base, with 14 bases remaining between them. The CDR3 sequence is 15 residues long. CDR3 in amino acids: CASSRSGGPQETQYF. In nucleotides, the CDR3 is TGTGCCAGCAGTCGGTCCGGCGGGCCCCAAGAGACCCAGTACTTC.

The chain uses TRBV7-2 and TRBJ2-7; no clear D. Deletions cut 1 base from V and 0 bases from J, with 10 bases between. Germline CDR1 is SGHTA and CDR2 is FQGNSA. This CDR3 has 15 residues. The CDR3: CASSLGAAVSYEQYF. CDR3 nucleotides: TGTGCCAGCAGCTTAGGCGCCGCCGTCTCCTACGAGCAGTACTTC.

This clonotype showed up many times. V is TRBV5-1 and J is TRBJ2-1; TRBD1 is a possible D gene (5 bases). The CDR3 contains 17 residues. The germline gives CDR1 SGHRS, CDR2 YFSETQ. V was clipped by 5 bases and J by 8 bases, with 26 bases between them. The CDR3 coding sequence is TGCGCCAGCAGTGTATTTGAAACCAAGGACACCGGAGATGAGCAGTTCTTC. Amino acids: CASSVFETKDTGDEQFF.

This clonotype occurred a few times. The J gene is TRBJ1-1, the V gene TRBV25-1; no definite D call. V was clipped by 2 bases and J by 4 bases, with 11 bases between them. CDR1 is MGHDK and CDR2 is SYGVNS in the germline V gene. The CDR3 totals 14 residues. The CDR3 DNA reads TGTGCCAGCAGTGAAACTACCAAGCTCACTGAAGCTTTCTTT. Encoded protein: CASSETTKLTEAFF. Drawing the rest from reference TRBV25-1 and TRBJ1-1, the complete variable domain is EADIYQTPRYLVIGTGKKITLECSQTMGHDKMYWYQQDPGMELHLIHYSYGVNSTEKGDLSSESTVSRIRTEHFPLTLESARPSHTSQYLCASSETTKLTEAFFGQGTRLTVV.

J is TRBJ2-5 and V is TRBV6-2 or TRBV6-3, with D possibly being TRBD1 (6 bases). CDR3 length: 16 residues. V was trimmed by 6 bases and J by 5 bases, leaving 22 bases between them. The germline V gene encodes CDR1 MNHEY and CDR2 SVGEGT. The CDR3 bases are TGTGCCAGCAGGAAAACCGGGACACCTTCACGGGAGACCCAGTACTTC. The encoded protein is CASRKTGTPSRETQYF.

This clonotype has more than one count but fewer than ten. This chain connects TRBV4-3 to TRBJ1-5; D is perhaps TRBD1 (5 bases). This CDR3 has 16 residues. Germline CDR1 reads LGHNA; CDR2 reads YSLEER. V was shortened by 0 bases and J by 2 bases, with 11 bases between the two germline ends. This CDR3 is CASSQDPGAGNQPQHF. The CDR3 DNA reads as TGCGCCAGCAGCCAAGATCCCGGGGCGGGCAATCAGCCCCAGCATTTT.

The J gene is TRBJ2-2, the V gene TRBV5-1, with 8 bases that match TRBD1. The V gene end was trimmed by 4 bases and the J gene end by 6 bases; junction bases not matched to a gene: 5. Germline lookup yields CDR1 SGHRS and CDR2 YFSETQ. CDR3 length equals 14 residues. The CDR3: CASSGNRGAGELFF. The DNA of the CDR3 is TGCGCCAGCAGCGGAAACAGGGGGGCCGGGGAGCTGTTTTTT.

The chain is built from TRBV7-9 and TRBJ2-3, with D possibly being TRBD2 (6 bases). The germline V and J ends were trimmed by 5 bases and 2 bases, with 14 bases remaining between them. The CDR3 totals 15 residues. Germline lookup yields CDR1 SEHNR and CDR2 FQNEAQ (reference sequence). Written as DNA, the CDR3 is TGTGCCAGCAGCGCGGGACGCTATTACACAGATACGCAGTATTTT. This codes for CASSAGRYYTDTQYF.

A few counts support this clonotype. V and J are TRBV7-7 and TRBJ2-1, with 14 positions matching TRBD2. Losses at the gene ends were 0 bases for V and 7 bases for J; bases not matched to a gene: 5. CDR1 is SSHAT and CDR2 is FNYEAQ in the germline V gene (reference sequence). The CDR3 totals 17 residues. The CDR3: CASSLALGLAGVNEQFF. The DNA for the CDR3 is TGTGCCAGCAGCTTAGCATTGGGACTAGCGGGAGTTAATGAGCAGTTCTTC.

The CDR3 DNA follows: TGCAGTGCTAGAGATATGGACAGGGTTATCGGAGAGACCCAGTACTTC. This sequence encodes CSARDMDRVIGETQYF. The J gene is TRBJ2-5, the V gene TRBV20-1; 8 positions agree with TRBD1. This CDR3 spans 16 amino acids. Germline V gene lookup returns CDR1 DFQATT and CDR2 SNEGSKA (reference sequence). V lost 0 bases to trimming and J lost 4 bases; unmatched junction nucleotides: 10.

This clonotype has just a few counts. The V call is TRBV30, the J call TRBJ1-5; no definite D call. Trimming removed 5 bases from V and 4 bases from J, with 9 bases in between. CDR1 and CDR2 (germline): GTSNPN, SVGIG (reference sequence). The CDR3 totals 12 residues. The CDR3 sequence: CAWGRINQPQHF. CDR3 nucleotides: TGTGCCTGGGGACGTATAAATCAGCCCCAGCATTTT. Full variable domain (rest looked up from reference TRBV30 and TRBJ1-5): SQTIHQWPATLVQPVGSPLSLECTVEGTSNPNLYWYRQAAGRGLQLLFYSVGIGQISSEVPQNLSASRPQDRQFILSSKKLLLSDSGFYLCAWGRINQPQHFGDGTRLSIL.

This clonotype was found a few times. The J gene is TRBJ2-1, the V gene TRBV20-1; TRBD2 matches at 7 bases. The CDR3 consists of 15 residues. V trimming: 5 bases; J trimming: 3 bases; junction bases outside the gene matches: 10. Germline CDR1 DFQATT, CDR2 SNEGSKA (reference sequence). CDR3 nucleotides: TGCAGTGCTGCCCCCACGGGAGGAGTCTACAATGAGCAGTTCTTC. Amino acid sequence: CSAAPTGGVYNEQFF.

V gene TRBV9 combines with J gene TRBJ2-3; 8 nucleotides align to TRBD2. Germline CDR1 SGDLS, CDR2 YYNGEE. This CDR3 has 16 residues. J lost 0 bases, V lost 4 bases, and 7 bases had no gene match. The CDR3 region has the DNA TGTGCCAGCAGCAAAAGCGGGGGTATTAGCACAGATACGCAGTATTTT. Translation gives CASSKSGGISTDTQYF.

This clonotype was detected only a few times. The chain recombines TRBV15 with TRBJ1-1; 9 positions match TRBD1. From germline, CDR1 is LNHNV and CDR2 YYDKDF (reference sequence). This CDR3 contains 15 residues. With 4 bases clipped from V and 1 base from J, the junction kept 4 bases outside the gene matches. The CDR3, as DNA: TGTGCCACCAGCATACAGACAGGGGGGAACACTGAAGCTTTCTTT. Translating it yields CATSIQTGGNTEAFF.

The chain recombines TRBV6-5 with TRBJ1-2; a possible D gene is TRBD1 (6 bases). This CDR3 contains 12 residues. V was shortened by 10 bases and J by 8 bases, with 17 bases between the two germline ends. Germline loops: CDR1 MNHEY, CDR2 SVGAGI. Written as DNA, the CDR3 is TGTGCCACCACCCGCGGGGGGCACGGCTACACCTTC. It translates to CATTRGGHGYTF.

This clonotype has more than one count but fewer than ten. The CDR3: CASSRLGAESPLHF. CDR3 DNA: TGTGCCAGCTCCAGATTGGGGGCTGAGTCACCCCTCCACTTT. This sequence joins TRBV3-1 and TRBJ1-6; weak D call: TRBD1 (6 bases). Deletions cut 8 bases from V and 10 bases from J, with 18 bases between. From germline, CDR1 is LGHDT and CDR2 YNNKEL (reference sequence). The CDR3 totals 14 residues.

Only a few counts were recorded for this clonotype. The V call is TRBV28, the J call TRBJ2-7; D might be TRBD2 (6 bases). The germline gives CDR1 MDHEN, CDR2 SYDVKM. V was clipped by 8 bases and J by 4 bases, with 15 bases between them. The length of the CDR3 is 13 residues. The CDR3 region is CASETGTAYEQYF. CDR3 bases: TGTGCCAGCGAAACCGGGACTGCATACGAGCAGTACTTC.

There are a few counts of this clonotype. The chain combines TRBV11-1 with TRBJ2-7, with 8 bases matching TRBD2. The CDR3 has 15 residues. The V segment lost 2 bases and the J segment 1 base; nucleotides outside the gene matches: 4. Germline V gene lookup returns CDR1 SGHAT and CDR2 FQDESV (reference sequence). The CDR3 DNA follows: TGTGCCAGCAGCTTATTTAGCGGGATTTCCTACGAGCAGTACTTC. This translates into CASSLFSGISYEQYF.

There are a few counts of this clonotype. The CDR3 reads CSAGIPETQYF. The DNA for the CDR3 is TGCAGTGCTGGTATTCCAGAGACCCAGTACTTC. The chain is built from TRBV20-1 and TRBJ2-5; D remains ambiguous. With 5 bases removed from V and 4 bases from J, the gap between germline ends came to 8 bases. CDR1 is DFQATT, CDR2 SNEGSKA, per germline (reference sequence). The CDR3 is made up of 11 amino acids.

This clonotype was counted between two and nine times. V usage is TRBV4-1 and J usage is TRBJ2-7, with TRBD1 as a possible D gene (6 bases). V was clipped by 0 bases and J by 4 bases, with 13 bases between them. The CDR3 totals 15 residues. Germline assignment: CDR1 MGHRA and CDR2 YSYEKL. The CDR3 DNA is TGCGCCAGCAGCCAAGATATAGGCAGGGGTTACGAGCAGTACTTC. Translating gives CASSQDIGRGYEQYF.

V usage is TRBV9 and J usage is TRBJ2-2; D is ambiguous. CDR1 is SGDLS and CDR2 is YYNGEE in the germline V gene. This CDR3 is built from 12 residues. Trimming cost V 3 bases and J 6 bases, with 6 bases left between them. The CDR3 loop reads CASSGRAGELFF. The CDR3 region has the DNA TGTGCCAGCAGCGGACGTGCCGGGGAGCTGTTTTTT.

In this sample, this clonotype turned up a few times. The chain carries TRBV7-2 and TRBJ1-1; perhaps TRBD1 as D (5 bases). This CDR3 contains 16 residues. CDR1 and CDR2 from the germline V gene are SGHTA and FQGNSA. Trimming left V 5 bases short and J 6 bases short, with 22 bases between. CDR3 DNA sequence: TGTGCCAGCAGCCCGGGGGGACGTCCGCTGGCCTCTGAAGCTTTCTTT. It is translated as CASSPGGRPLASEAFF.

This clonotype has at least ten counts. CDR3: CASSLDENTEAFF. In nucleotides, the CDR3 is TGTGCCAGCAGCTTAGATGAGAACACTGAAGCTTTCTTT. The rearrangement joins TRBV7-7 to TRBJ1-1; D is unresolved. This CDR3 has 13 amino acids. V was trimmed by 1 base and J by 1 base, leaving 4 bases between them. CDR1 SSHAT and CDR2 FNYEAQ come from the germline V gene (reference sequence). The full variable domain, with the rest looked up from reference TRBV7-7 and TRBJ1-1, is GAGVSQSPRYKVTKRGQDVTLRCDPISSHATLYWYQQALGQGPEFLTYFNYEAQPDKSGLPSDRFSAERPEGSISTLTIQRTEQRDSAMYRCASSLDENTEAFFGQGTRLTVV.